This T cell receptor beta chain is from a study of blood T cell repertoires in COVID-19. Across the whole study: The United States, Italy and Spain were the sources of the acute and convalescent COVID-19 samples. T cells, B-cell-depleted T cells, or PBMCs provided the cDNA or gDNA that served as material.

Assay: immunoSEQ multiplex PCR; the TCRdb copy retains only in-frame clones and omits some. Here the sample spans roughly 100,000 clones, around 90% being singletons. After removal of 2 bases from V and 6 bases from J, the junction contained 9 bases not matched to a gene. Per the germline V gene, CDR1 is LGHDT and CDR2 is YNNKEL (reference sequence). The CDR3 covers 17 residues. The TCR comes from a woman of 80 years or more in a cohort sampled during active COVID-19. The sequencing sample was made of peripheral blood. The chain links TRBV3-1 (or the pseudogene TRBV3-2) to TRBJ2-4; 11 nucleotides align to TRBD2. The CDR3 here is CASSQRVAGGGGNIQYF. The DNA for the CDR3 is TGTGCCAGCAGCCAACGGGTAGCGGGAGGGGGAGGAAACATTCAGTACTTC.